The clone carrying this T cell receptor beta chain came up once. The antigen remains unidentified. This entry belongs to a study of OX40 agonist ivuxolimab in advanced cancers. Study details: Of mixed ages from about 23 to 79 and averaging about 56 years, the group was roughly 85% male. The study reported partial responses in three patients: one hepatocellular carcinoma, two cutaneous melanoma.

Trimming removed 3 bases at V and 0 bases at J, with 9 bases between. The germline gives CDR1 SGDLS, CDR2 YYNGEE. This CDR3 has 14 residues. Study outcomes and limitations: Patients who responded partially at 0.1-3.0 mg/kg showed clonal expansion ranking among the lowest. Blood T cells, both CD4+ and CD8+, expanded clonally by week 6 at 0.1 to 3.0 mg/kg.

Some clones are missing from TCRdb's copy, which holds only in-frame ones; the method was immunoSEQ multiplex PCR. The sample has about 72,000 clones; about 88% are singletons. This chain connects TRBV9 to TRBJ1-1; D is undetermined. This specimen was CD4+ or CD8+ T cells sorted from blood, taken in a trial of the OX40 agonist ivuxolimab. The source of this sequence is an adult with an advanced solid tumor such as melanoma, head and neck, liver or kidney cancer. The CDR3 region is CASSAHIMNTEAFF. In nucleotides, the CDR3 is TGTGCCAGCAGCGCCCACATCATGAACACTGAAGCTTTCTTT.